This is a list of T cell receptor beta chains from one sample in a study of T cells in Graves' hyperthyroidism and ophthalmopathy. TCRdb processed the multiplex PCR reads anew with MiXCR; each CDR3 protein has one entry. The profile shows nearly 600,000 distinct CDR3 sequences, 12% to 15% of them singletons. Sequencing used blood. The receptors derive from a young woman with Graves' ophthalmopathy. Each CDR3 is given with its conserved first and last residue. The order of the fields is clone size, J gene, D gene, V gene, CDR3 DNA, CDR3 protein. A D gene is named only where the DNA matches it firmly. The size entry is marked missing in some rows and otherwise reads once, few, many or a size class.

clone_size: -; j_call: TRBJ2-1; d_call: TRBD2; v_call: TRBV4-1; cdr3_nt: TGCGCCAGCAGCCAAAGAGGAGCGGGATCCTACAATGAGCAGTTCTTC; cdr3_aa: CASSQRGAGSYNEQFF
clone_size: -; j_call: TRBJ2-6; d_call: -; v_call: TRBV3-1; cdr3_nt: TGTGCCAGCAGCCAATTTATAGGGGGTGCTGGGGCCAACGTCCTGACTTTC; cdr3_aa: CASSQFIGGAGANVLTF
clone_size: many; j_call: TRBJ2-4; d_call: -; v_call: TRBV2; cdr3_nt: TGTGCCAGCAGTGAAGAGTTACGAGGGGTCAAAAACATTCAGTACTTC; cdr3_aa: CASSEELRGVKNIQYF
clone_size: many; j_call: TRBJ2-4; d_call: TRBD2; v_call: TRBV20-1; cdr3_nt: TGCAGTGCTTCATTCCTGGCGGGAGACCCGTCCAAAAACATTCAGTACTTC; cdr3_aa: CSASFLAGDPSKNIQYF
clone_size: -; j_call: TRBJ1-5; d_call: -; v_call: TRBV4-2; cdr3_nt: TGTGCCAGCAGCCCCACCCGGGACTTTAATCAGCCCCAGCATTTT; cdr3_aa: CASSPTRDFNQPQHF
clone_size: many; j_call: TRBJ2-1; d_call: -; v_call: TRBV20-1; cdr3_nt: TGCAGTGCTAGTATCGGGAGACGCAATGAGCAGTTCTTC; cdr3_aa: CSASIGRRNEQFF
clone_size: many; j_call: TRBJ1-5; d_call: -; v_call: TRBV30; cdr3_nt: TGTGCCTGGAGTGGGCGTAGCAATCAGCCCCAGCATTTT; cdr3_aa: CAWSGRSNQPQHF
clone_size: few; j_call: TRBJ1-2; d_call: TRBD1; v_call: TRBV5-1; cdr3_nt: TGCGCCAGCAGCTTTGACGGACAGGGCTCTAACTATGGCTACACCTTC; cdr3_aa: CASSFDGQGSNYGYTF
clone_size: few; j_call: TRBJ2-1; d_call: TRBD2; v_call: TRBV9; cdr3_nt: TGTGCCAGCAGCGGGGGCGGACTAGCGGCCAATGAGCAGTTCTTC; cdr3_aa: CASSGGGLAANEQFF
clone_size: many; j_call: TRBJ2-1; d_call: TRBD2; v_call: TRBV30; cdr3_nt: TGTGCCTGGAGTCCTAGCGGGAGGGACTACAATGAGCAGTTCTTC; cdr3_aa: CAWSPSGRDYNEQFF
clone_size: many; j_call: TRBJ2-1; d_call: -; v_call: TRBV12-3/TRBV12-4; cdr3_nt: TGTGCCAGCAGTTTAGGCCTGGGGACCCACAATGAGCAGTTCTTC; cdr3_aa: CASSLGLGTHNEQFF
clone_size: many; j_call: TRBJ2-7; d_call: -; v_call: TRBV12-5; cdr3_nt: TGTGCTAGTGGCCAGTCGAACAGTAATCCCTACGAGCAGTACTTC; cdr3_aa: CASGQSNSNPYEQYF
clone_size: few; j_call: TRBJ2-7; d_call: TRBD1; v_call: TRBV12-3/TRBV12-4; cdr3_nt: TGTGCCAGCAGTTTTGACAGGGGCGACGAGCAGTACTTC; cdr3_aa: CASSFDRGDEQYF
clone_size: many; j_call: TRBJ2-1; d_call: -; v_call: TRBV5-1; cdr3_nt: TGCGCCAGCAGAGTCGCGGGACTCAGCTACAATGAGCAGTTCTTC; cdr3_aa: CASRVAGLSYNEQFF
clone_size: -; j_call: TRBJ2-1; d_call: TRBD2; v_call: TRBV7-9; cdr3_nt: TGTGCCAGCAGCCAATGGGGCGGGGGATTTGACTTCGATGAGCAGTTCTTC; cdr3_aa: CASSQWGGGFDFDEQFF
clone_size: many; j_call: TRBJ1-5; d_call: -; v_call: TRBV7-9; cdr3_nt: TGTGCCAGCAGTGGAGGGTATGGCAATCAGCCCCAGCATTTT; cdr3_aa: CASSGGYGNQPQHF
clone_size: many; j_call: TRBJ1-1; d_call: -; v_call: TRBV2; cdr3_nt: TGTGCCAGCAGTGAAGGCAGGGTCACTGAAGCTTTCTTT; cdr3_aa: CASSEGRVTEAFF
clone_size: few; j_call: TRBJ2-7; d_call: TRBD1; v_call: TRBV29-1; cdr3_nt: TGCAGCGTTCAGGGACAGGGCCACGAGCAGTACTTC; cdr3_aa: CSVQGQGHEQYF
clone_size: many; j_call: TRBJ2-1; d_call: TRBD2; v_call: TRBV6-2/TRBV6-3; cdr3_nt: TGTGCCAGCAGCTTAGCGGGAGGCCTATACAATGAGCAGTTCTTC; cdr3_aa: CASSLAGGLYNEQFF
clone_size: many; j_call: TRBJ2-7; d_call: TRBD2; v_call: TRBV20-1; cdr3_nt: TGCAGTGCTAGAGCAGGACTAGCGGGAGCATACGAGCAGTACTTC; cdr3_aa: CSARAGLAGAYEQYF
clone_size: many; j_call: TRBJ1-1; d_call: -; v_call: TRBV6-2/TRBV6-3; cdr3_nt: TGTGCCAGCAGTTACGATGGTGGGGGGCCGGGCACTGAAGCTTTCTTT; cdr3_aa: CASSYDGGGPGTEAFF
clone_size: -; j_call: TRBJ2-7; d_call: -; v_call: TRBV4-3; cdr3_nt: TGCGCCAGCAGTCCAGACACTGCGTCCTACGAGCAGTACTTC; cdr3_aa: CASSPDTASYEQYF
clone_size: many; j_call: TRBJ2-4; d_call: -; v_call: TRBV28; cdr3_nt: TGTGCCAGCAGTATGAGGGGGACTGCCAAAAACATTCAGTACTTC; cdr3_aa: CASSMRGTAKNIQYF
clone_size: many; j_call: TRBJ2-3; d_call: -; v_call: TRBV7-2; cdr3_nt: TGTGCCAGCAGCTTAGCCGTCACAGGTTCTGGTACAGATACGCAGTATTTT; cdr3_aa: CASSLAVTGSGTDTQYF